These 9 T cell receptor beta chains share one sample of origin, sequenced in a study of vaccination and CD4 T cells after COVID-19. The Oncomine TCR Beta short-read assay generated sequence data from the DNA of cultured CD4+ T cells. TCRdb used MiXCR to reprocess the PCR reads, holding one entry per CDR3 protein. The table includes about 10,000 distinct CDR3 sequences, 44% detected once. These TCRs' antigens remain unknown. Regarding treatment: 10-day PBMC culture with coronavirus spike peptide pools or control peptides (ViraFEST assay). Sequencing input: CD4+ T cells from blood, cultured in vitro. The receptors originated from a human donor who had recovered from COVID-19.

The chain links TRBV2 to TRBJ1-1, with D maybe TRBD1 (6 bases). V lost 6 bases and J 1 base, leaving 12 bases between the germline ends. CDR3 size: 14 residues. The germline V gene has CDR1 SNHLY and CDR2 FYNNEI. For the CDR3, the DNA is TGTGCCAGCAGCGTAACAGGGAAGAACACTGAAGCTTTCTTT. As protein: CASSVTGKNTEAFF.

This clonotype was counted only a few times. The V and J genes are TRBV19 and TRBJ1-6; perhaps TRBD1 as D (5 bases). The germline gives CDR1 LNHDA, CDR2 SQIVND (reference sequence). Between the trimmed V and J ends, which lost 5 bases and 7 bases, there was a span of 15 bases. The length of the CDR3 is 15 residues. DNA of the CDR3: TGTGCCAGTAGTCCCCGGGACCCGAGGAATTCACCCCTCCACTTT. It encodes CASSPRDPRNSPLHF.

This CDR3 is CSAMRGTDTQYF. The CDR3 DNA reads as TGCAGTGCTATGAGGGGCACAGATACGCAGTATTTT. This chain links TRBV20-1 with TRBJ2-3; TRBD2 might be the D (5 bases). The CDR3 runs 12 residues. Trimming pared 4 bases from V and 1 base from J, leaving 6 bases between. CDR1 DFQATT and CDR2 SNEGSKA come from the germline V gene (reference sequence).

This rearrangement joins TRBV5-1 to TRBJ1-3, with D possibly matching TRBD1 (6 bases). The germline V gene has CDR1 SGHRS and CDR2 YFSETQ. Trimming removed 0 bases at V and 0 bases at J, with 10 bases between. The CDR3 runs to 16 residues. The CDR3 nucleotides are TGCGCCAGCAGCTTGGAACCGGGGGCCTCTGGAAACACCATATATTTT. It yields the protein CASSLEPGASGNTIYF.

This chain connects TRBV12-3 or TRBV12-4 to TRBJ2-1; 8 bases align to TRBD2. The CDR3 spans 15 residues. V lost 4 bases to trimming and J lost 0 bases; unmatched junction nucleotides: 2. The CDR3 sequence: CASSYGGASYNEQFF. The CDR3 region has the DNA TGTGCCAGCAGTTACGGGGGGGCCTCCTACAATGAGCAGTTCTTC.

This chain links TRBV5-1 with TRBJ2-2, with a tentative D call TRBD2 (5 bases). Germline V gene sequence: CDR1 SGHRS, CDR2 YFSETQ. Trimming took off 9 bases at V and 5 bases at J, with 11 bases between the two ends. This CDR3 has 12 residues. This CDR3 reads CATTGLTGELFF. CDR3 in DNA: TGCGCCACCACCGGACTTACCGGGGAGCTGTTTTTT. Together with reference TRBV5-1 and TRBJ2-2, the CDR3 gives the full variable domain: KAGVTQTPRYLIKTRGQQVTLSCSPISGHRSVSWYQQTPGQGLQFLFEYFSETQRNKGNFPGRFSGRQFSNSRSEMNVSTLELGDSALYLCATTGLTGELFFGEGSRLTVL.

The chain couples TRBV5-1 to TRBJ1-3; no definite D call. The germline V gene encodes CDR1 SGHRS and CDR2 YFSETQ. The CDR3 has 15 amino acids. V lost 4 bases, J lost 3 bases, and 14 bases lay in between. CDR3 sequence: CASSPEGLSGNTIYF. CDR3 in DNA: TGCGCCAGCAGCCCTGAGGGATTGAGTGGAAACACCATATATTTT.

This sequence joins TRBV5-1 and TRBJ1-1, with 12 nucleotides matching TRBD1. This CDR3 has 15 amino acids. Germline CDR1 is SGHRS and CDR2 is YFSETQ. The V and J ends lost 0 bases and 4 bases, in that order; junction bases with no gene match: 1. The CDR3 bases are TGCGCCAGCAGCTTGGAGGGACAGGGGGCCACTGAAGCTTTCTTT. This sequence encodes CASSLEGQGATEAFF.

V usage is TRBV30 and J usage is TRBJ2-3, with D maybe TRBD1 (5 bases). V was shortened by 3 bases and J by 2 bases, with 15 bases between the two germline ends. The germline V gene encodes CDR1 GTSNPN and CDR2 SVGIG (reference sequence). This CDR3 is 15 amino acids long. The DNA for the CDR3 is TGTGCCTGGAGCAAAGGGGTCCCAATCACAGATACGCAGTATTTT. It specifies CAWSKGVPITDTQYF.